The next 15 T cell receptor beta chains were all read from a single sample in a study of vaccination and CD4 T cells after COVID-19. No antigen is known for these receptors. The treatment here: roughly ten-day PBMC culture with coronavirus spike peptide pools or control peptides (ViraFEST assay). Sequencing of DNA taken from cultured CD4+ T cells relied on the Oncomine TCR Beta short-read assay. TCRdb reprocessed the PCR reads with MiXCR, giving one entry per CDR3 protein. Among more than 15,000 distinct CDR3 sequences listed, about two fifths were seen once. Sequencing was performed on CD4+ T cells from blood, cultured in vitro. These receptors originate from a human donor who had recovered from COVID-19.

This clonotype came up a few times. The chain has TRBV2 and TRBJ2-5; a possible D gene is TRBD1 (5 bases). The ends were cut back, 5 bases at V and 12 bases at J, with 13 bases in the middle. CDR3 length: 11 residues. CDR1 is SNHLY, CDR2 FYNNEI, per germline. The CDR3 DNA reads TGTGCCAGCAGTCCCCAAGGGGTTAAGTACTTC. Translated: CASSPQGVKYF. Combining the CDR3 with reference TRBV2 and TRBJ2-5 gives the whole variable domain EPEVTQTPSHQVTQMGQEVILRCVPISNHLYFYWYRQILGQKVEFLVSFYNNEISEKSEIFDDQFSVERPDGSNFTLKIRSTKLEDSAMYFCASSPQGVKYFGPGTRLLVL.

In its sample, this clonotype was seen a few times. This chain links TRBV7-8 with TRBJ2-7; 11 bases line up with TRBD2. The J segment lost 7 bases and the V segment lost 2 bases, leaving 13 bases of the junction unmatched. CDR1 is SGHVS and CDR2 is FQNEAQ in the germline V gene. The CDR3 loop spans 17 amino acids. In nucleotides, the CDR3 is TGTGCCAGCAGCTTAACACTAGCGGGAGCGGAGCGGAGTGAGCAGTACTTC. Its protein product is CASSLTLAGAERSEQYF.

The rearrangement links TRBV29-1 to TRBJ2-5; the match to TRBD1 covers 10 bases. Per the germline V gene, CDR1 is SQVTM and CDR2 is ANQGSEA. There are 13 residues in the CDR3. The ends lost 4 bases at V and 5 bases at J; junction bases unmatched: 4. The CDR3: CSVGGQGGETQYF. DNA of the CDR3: TGCAGCGTTGGTGGACAGGGGGGGGAGACCCAGTACTTC.

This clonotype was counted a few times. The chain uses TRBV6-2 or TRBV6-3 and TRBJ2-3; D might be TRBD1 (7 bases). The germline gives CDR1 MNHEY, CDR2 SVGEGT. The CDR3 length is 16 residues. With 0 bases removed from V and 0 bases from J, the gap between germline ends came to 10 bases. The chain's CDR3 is CASSYSTGTSTDTQYF. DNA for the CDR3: TGTGCCAGCAGTTACTCGACAGGGACTAGCACAGATACGCAGTATTTT.

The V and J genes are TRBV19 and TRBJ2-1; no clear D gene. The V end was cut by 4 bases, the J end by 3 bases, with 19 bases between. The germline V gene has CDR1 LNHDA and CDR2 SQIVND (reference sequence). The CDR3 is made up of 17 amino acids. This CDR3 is CASSTRTRTNFYNEQFF. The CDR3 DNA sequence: TGTGCCAGTAGTACTCGTACCCGGACCAACTTCTACAATGAGCAGTTCTTC. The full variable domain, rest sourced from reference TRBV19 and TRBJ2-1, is DGGITQSPKYLFRKEGQNVTLSCEQNLNHDAMYWYRQDPGQGLRLIYYSQIVNDFQKGDIAEGYSVSREKKESFPLTVTSAQKNPTAFYLCASSTRTRTNFYNEQFFGPGTRLTVL.

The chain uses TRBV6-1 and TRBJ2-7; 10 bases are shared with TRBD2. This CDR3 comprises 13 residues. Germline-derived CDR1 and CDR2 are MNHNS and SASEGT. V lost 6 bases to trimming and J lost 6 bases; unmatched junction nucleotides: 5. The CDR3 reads CASRGTSAAEQYF. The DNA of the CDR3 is TGTGCCAGCAGGGGGACTAGCGCCGCCGAGCAGTACTTC.

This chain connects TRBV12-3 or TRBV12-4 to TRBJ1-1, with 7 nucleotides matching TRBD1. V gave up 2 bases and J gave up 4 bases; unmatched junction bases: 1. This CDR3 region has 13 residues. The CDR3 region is CASSLNRGTEAFF. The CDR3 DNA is TGTGCCAGCAGTTTAAACAGGGGCACTGAAGCTTTCTTT.

Written as DNA, the CDR3 is TGTGCCAGCAGCTTAAATCAGCCGGCACCCCTCCACTTT. Its protein is CASSLNQPAPLHF. The chain employs TRBV7-3 and TRBJ1-6; D unresolved. The CDR3 contains 13 residues. Germline V gives CDR1 SGHTA, CDR2 FQGTGA. With 1 base removed from V and 11 bases from J, the gap between germline ends came to 9 bases.

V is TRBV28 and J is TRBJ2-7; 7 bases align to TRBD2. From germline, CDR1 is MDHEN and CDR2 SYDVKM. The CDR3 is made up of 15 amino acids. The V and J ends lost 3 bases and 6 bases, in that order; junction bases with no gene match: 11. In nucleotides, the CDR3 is TGTGCCAGCAGTTTCTCATCCCTGGGAGGGCGCGAGCAGTACTTC. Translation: CASSFSSLGGREQYF.

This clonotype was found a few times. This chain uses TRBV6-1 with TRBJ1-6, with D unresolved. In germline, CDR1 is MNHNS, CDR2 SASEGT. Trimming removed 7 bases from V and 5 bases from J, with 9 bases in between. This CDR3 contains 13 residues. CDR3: CASIDVNNSPLHF. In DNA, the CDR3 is TGTGCCAGCATCGACGTTAATAATTCACCCCTCCACTTT.

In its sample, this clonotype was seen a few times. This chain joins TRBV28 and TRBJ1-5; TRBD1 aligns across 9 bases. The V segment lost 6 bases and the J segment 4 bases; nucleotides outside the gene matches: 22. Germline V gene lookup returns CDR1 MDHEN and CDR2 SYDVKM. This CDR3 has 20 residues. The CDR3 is CASSIPTGTGWVLRNQPQHF. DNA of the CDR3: TGTGCCAGCAGCATTCCTACCGGGACAGGGTGGGTCTTAAGAAATCAGCCCCAGCATTTT. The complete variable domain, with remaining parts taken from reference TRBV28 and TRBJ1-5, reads DVKVTQSSRYLVKRTGEKVFLECVQDMDHENMFWYRQDPGLGLRLIYFSYDVKMKEKGDIPEGYSVSREKKERFSLILESASTNQTSMYLCASSIPTGTGWVLRNQPQHFGDGTRLSIL.

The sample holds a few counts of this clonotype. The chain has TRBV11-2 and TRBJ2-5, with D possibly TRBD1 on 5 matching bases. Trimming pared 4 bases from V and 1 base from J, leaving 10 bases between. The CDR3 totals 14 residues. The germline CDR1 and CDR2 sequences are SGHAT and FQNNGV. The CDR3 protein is CASSSGLIQETQYF. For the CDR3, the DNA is TGTGCCAGCAGCTCAGGGCTTATCCAAGAGACCCAGTACTTC.

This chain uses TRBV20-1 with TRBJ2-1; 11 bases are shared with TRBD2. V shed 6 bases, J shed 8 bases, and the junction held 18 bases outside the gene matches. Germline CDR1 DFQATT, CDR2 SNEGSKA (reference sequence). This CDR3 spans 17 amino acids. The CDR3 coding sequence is TGCAGTGCCAACCCCCTCCCCTTAGCGGGAGGGCCACATGAGCAGTTCTTC. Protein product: CSANPLPLAGGPHEQFF.

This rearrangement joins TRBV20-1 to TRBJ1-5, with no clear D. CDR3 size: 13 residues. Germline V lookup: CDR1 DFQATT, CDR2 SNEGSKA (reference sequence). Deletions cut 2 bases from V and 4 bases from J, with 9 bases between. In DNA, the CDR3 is TGCAGTGCTAGATTGGGGAAGAATCAGCCCCAGCATTTT. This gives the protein CSARLGKNQPQHF.

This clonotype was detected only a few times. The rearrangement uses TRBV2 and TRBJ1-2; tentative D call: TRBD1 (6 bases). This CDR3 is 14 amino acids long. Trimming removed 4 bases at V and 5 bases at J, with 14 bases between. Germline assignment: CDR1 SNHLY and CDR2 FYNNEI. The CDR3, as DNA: TGTGCCAGCAGTGGGACAGCCAACGCGTATGGCTACACCTTC. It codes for CASSGTANAYGYTF.